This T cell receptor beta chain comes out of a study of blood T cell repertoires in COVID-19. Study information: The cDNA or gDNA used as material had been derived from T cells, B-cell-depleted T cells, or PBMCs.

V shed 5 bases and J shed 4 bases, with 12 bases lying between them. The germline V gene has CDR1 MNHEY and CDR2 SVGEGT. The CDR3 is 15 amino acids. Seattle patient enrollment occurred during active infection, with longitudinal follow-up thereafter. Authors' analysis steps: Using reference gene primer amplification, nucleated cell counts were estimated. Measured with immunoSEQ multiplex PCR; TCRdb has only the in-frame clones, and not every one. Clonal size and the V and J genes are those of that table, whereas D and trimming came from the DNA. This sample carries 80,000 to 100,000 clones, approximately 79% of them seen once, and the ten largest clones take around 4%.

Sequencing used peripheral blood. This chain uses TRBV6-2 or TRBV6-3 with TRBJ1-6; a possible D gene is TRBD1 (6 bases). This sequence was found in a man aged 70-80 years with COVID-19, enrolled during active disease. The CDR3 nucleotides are TGTGCCAGCAGTCCCGGGACATCTTATAATTCACCCCTCCACTTT. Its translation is CASSPGTSYNSPLHF.